Only one count was recorded for the clone carrying this T cell receptor (beta chain). Its specificity is unknown. Donors sampled were nominally healthy, though unrecorded immune exposures were likely. 60 Vbeta and 13 Jbeta primers were used in PCR. Sequencing was performed with immunoSEQ multiplex PCR; in TCRdb, only in-frame clones are kept and a portion is missing. Found here are 170,000 or so clones, approximately 80% of them singletons; the top ten hold 4% to 6%. The entry originates in a study of cytomegalovirus exposure and HLA in healthy donors. Study-level results: A later analysis found TCR association rates differed by HLA locus, highest for DRB1 and lowest for HLA-C.

The clonotype was recovered from a man aged 18 to 30 in good health and CMV-seronegative. Sequenced input: PBMCs.

CDR3 loop: CASSPGQESGEQYF. CDR3 DNA: TGCGCCAGCAGCCCGGGACAGGAATCCGGCGAGCAGTACTTC. The V call is TRBV5-1, the J call TRBJ2-7, with 8 bases lining up with TRBD1. Germline assignment: CDR1 SGHRS and CDR2 YFSETQ. J was trimmed by 6 bases and V by 4 bases; bases with no gene match: 9. The CDR3 runs 14 residues.